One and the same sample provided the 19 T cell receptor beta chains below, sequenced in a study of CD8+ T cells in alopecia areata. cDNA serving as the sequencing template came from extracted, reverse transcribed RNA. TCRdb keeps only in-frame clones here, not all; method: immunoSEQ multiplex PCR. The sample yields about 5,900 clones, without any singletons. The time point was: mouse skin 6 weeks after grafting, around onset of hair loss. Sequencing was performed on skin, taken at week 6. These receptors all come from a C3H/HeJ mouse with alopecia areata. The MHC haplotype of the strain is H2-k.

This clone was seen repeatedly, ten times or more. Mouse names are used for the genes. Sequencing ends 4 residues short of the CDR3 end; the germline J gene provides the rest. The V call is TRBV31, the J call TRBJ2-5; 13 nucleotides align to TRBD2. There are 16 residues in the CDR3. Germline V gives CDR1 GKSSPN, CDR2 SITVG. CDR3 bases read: TGTGCCTGGAGTCTAGCGGACTGGGGGGGCGCGGAC. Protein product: CAWSLADWGGAD. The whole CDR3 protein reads CAWSLADWGGADTQYF.

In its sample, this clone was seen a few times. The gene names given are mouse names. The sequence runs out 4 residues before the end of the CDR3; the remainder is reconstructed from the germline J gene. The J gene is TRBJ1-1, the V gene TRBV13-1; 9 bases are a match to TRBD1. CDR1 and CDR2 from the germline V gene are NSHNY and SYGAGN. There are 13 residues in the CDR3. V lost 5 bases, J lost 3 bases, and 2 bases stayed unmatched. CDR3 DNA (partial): TGTGCCAGCAGCGACAGGGGGGACACA. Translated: CASSDRGDT. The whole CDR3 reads CASSDRGDTEVFF.

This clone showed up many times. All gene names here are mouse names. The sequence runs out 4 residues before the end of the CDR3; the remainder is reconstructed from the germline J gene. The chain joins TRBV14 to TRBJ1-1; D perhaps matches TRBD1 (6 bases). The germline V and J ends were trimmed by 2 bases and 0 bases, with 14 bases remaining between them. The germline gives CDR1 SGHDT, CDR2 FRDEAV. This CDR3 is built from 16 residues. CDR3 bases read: TGTGCCAGCAGTTTTGGACAGAGAGTGGCAAACACA. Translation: CASSFGQRVANT. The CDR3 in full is CASSFGQRVANTEVFF.

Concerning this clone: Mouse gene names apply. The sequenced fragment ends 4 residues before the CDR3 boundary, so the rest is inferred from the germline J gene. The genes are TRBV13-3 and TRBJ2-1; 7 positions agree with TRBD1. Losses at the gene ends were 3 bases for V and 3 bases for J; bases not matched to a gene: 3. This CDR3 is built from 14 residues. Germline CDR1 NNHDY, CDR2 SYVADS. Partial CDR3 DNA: TGTGCCAGCAGTGGGCGGGACAGCTATGCT. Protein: CASSGRDSYA. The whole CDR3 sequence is CASSGRDSYAEQFF.

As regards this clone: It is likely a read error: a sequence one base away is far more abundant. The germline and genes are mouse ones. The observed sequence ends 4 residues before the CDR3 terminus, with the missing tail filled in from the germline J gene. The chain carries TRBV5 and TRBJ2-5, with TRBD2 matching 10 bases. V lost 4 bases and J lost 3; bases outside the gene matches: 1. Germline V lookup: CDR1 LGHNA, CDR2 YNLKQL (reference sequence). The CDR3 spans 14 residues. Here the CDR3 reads CASSPTGGQDTQYF. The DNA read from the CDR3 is TGTGCCAGCAGCCCGACTGGGGGGCAAGAC.

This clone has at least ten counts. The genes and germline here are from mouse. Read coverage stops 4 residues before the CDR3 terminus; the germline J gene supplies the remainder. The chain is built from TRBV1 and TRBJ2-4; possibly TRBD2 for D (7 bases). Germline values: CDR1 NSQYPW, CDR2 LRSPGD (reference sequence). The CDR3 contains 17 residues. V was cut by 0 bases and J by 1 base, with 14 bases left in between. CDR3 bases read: TGCACCTGCAGTGCAGATACGGGGGGCGCGGGTCAAAAC. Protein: CTCSADTGGAGQN. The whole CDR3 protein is CTCSADTGGAGQNTLYF.

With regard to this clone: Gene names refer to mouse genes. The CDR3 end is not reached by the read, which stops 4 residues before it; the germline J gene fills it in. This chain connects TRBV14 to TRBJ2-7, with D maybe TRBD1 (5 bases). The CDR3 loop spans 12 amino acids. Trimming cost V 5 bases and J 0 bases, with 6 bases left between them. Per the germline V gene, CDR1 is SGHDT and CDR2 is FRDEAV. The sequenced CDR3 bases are TGTGCCAGCAGGGACATCTCCTAT. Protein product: CASRDISY. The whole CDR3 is CASRDISYEQYF.

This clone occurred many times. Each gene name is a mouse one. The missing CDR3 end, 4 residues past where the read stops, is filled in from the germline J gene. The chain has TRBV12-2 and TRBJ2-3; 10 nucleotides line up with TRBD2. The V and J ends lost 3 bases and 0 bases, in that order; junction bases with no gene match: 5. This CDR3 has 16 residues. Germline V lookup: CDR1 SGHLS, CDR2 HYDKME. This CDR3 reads CASSFWTGGSAETLYF. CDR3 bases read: TGTGCCAGCTCTTTCTGGACTGGGGGTAGTGCAGAA.

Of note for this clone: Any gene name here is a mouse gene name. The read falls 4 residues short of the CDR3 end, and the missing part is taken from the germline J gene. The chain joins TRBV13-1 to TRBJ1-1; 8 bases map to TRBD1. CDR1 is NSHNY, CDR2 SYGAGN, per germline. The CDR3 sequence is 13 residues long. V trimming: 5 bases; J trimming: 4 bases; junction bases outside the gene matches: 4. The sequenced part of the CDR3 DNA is TGTGCCAGCAGGGACAGGGCCGGCACA. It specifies CASRDRAGT. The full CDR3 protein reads CASRDRAGTEVFF.

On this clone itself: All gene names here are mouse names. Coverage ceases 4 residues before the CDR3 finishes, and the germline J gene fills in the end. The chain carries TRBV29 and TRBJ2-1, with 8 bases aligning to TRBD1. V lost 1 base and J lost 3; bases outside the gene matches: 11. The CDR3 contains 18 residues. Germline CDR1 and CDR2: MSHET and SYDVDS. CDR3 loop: CASSLLGTGPKIYAEQFF. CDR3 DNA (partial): TGTGCTAGCAGTTTATTGGGGACAGGCCCAAAAATCTATGCT.

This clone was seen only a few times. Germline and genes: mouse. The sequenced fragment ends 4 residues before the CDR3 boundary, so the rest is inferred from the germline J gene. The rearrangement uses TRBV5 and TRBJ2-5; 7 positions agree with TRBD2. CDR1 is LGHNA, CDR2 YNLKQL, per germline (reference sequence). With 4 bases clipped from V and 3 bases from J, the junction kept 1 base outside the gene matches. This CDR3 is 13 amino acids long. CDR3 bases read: TGTGCCAGCAGCCCGACTGGGCAAGAC. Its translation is CASSPTGQD. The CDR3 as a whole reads CASSPTGQDTQYF.

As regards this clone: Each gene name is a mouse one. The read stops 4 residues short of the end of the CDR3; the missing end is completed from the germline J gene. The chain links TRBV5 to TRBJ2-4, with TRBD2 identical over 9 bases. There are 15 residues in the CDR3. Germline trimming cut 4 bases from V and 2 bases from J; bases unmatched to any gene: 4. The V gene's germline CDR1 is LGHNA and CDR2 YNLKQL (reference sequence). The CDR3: CASSPRTGVQNTLYF. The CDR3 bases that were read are TGTGCCAGCAGCCCCCGGACTGGGGTTCAAAAC.

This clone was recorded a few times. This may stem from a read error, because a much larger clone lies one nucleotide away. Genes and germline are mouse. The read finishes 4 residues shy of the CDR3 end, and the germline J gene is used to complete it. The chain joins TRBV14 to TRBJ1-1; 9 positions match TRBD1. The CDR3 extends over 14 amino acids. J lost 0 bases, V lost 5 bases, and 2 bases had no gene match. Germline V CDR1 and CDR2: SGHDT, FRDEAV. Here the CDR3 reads CASSRDRANTEVFF. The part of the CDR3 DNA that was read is TGTGCCAGCAGCCGGGACAGGGCAAACACA. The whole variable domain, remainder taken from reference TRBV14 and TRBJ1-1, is EAGVTQSPRYAVLQEGQAVSFWCDPISGHDTLYWYQQPRDQGPQLLVYFRDEAVIDNSQLPSDRFSAVRPKGTNSTLKIQSAKQGDTATYLCASSRDRANTEVFFGKGTRLTVV.

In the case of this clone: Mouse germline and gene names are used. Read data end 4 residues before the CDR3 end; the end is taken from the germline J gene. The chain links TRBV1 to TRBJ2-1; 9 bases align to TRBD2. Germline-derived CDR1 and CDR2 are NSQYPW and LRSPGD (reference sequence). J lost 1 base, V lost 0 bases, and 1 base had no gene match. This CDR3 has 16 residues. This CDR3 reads CTCSADWGGNYAEQFF. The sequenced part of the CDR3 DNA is TGCACCTGCAGTGCAGACTGGGGGGGAAACTATGCT.

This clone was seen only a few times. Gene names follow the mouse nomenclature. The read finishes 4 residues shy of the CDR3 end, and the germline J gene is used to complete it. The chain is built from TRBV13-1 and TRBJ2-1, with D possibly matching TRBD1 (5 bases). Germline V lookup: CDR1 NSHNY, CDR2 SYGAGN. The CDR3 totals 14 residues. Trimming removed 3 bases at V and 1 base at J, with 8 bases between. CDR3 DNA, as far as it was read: TGTGCCAGCAGTGCCAGGGCCAACTATGCT. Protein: CASSARANYA. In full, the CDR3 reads CASSARANYAEQFF.

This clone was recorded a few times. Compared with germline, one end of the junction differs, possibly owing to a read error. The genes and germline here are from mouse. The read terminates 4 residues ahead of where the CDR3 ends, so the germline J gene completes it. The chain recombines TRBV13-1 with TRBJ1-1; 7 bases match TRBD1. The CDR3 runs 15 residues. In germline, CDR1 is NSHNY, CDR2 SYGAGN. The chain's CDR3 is CASGDAGTANTEVFF. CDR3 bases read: TGTGCCAGCGGTGATGCAGGGACAGCAAACACA.

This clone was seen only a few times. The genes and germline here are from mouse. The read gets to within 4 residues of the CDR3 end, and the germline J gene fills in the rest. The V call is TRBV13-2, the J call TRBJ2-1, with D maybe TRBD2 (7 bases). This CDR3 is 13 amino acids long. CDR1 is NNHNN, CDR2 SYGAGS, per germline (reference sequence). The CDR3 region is CASGGGAGTEQFF. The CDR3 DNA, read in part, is TGTGCCAGCGGTGGGGGGGCAGGGACT.

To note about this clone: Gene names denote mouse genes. The CDR3 is CASGDAWGEQDTQYF. Incomplete CDR3 DNA: TGTGCCAGCGGTGATGCTTGGGGGGAGCAAGAC. J is TRBJ2-5 and V is TRBV13-2; 7 positions match TRBD2. With the read ending 4 residues before the CDR3 end, the germline J gene is used to fill in that end. V was clipped by 0 bases and J by 3 bases; unmatched bases: 4. Germline assignment: CDR1 NNHNN and CDR2 SYGAGS (reference sequence). CDR3 size: 15 residues.

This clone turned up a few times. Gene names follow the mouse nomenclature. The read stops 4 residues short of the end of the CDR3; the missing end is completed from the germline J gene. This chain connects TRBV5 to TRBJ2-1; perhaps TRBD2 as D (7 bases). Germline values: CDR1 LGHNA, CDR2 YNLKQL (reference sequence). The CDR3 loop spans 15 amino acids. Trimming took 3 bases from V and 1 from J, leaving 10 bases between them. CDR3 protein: CASSHRGANYAEQFF. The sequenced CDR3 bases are TGTGCCAGCAGCCACCGGGGGGCAAACTATGCT.